Described below is a single TCR beta chain sequence and its context. The data were produced by immunoSEQ multiplex PCR, yet TCRdb's version contains in-frame clones alone and is incomplete. The sample carries under 700,000 clones, around 82% recorded once. The source of the sample is a study of shared T cell receptors in the human thymus. The germline V gene has CDR1 SGHDT and CDR2 YYEEEE. V gave up 5 bases and J gave up 4 bases; unmatched junction bases: 5. This CDR3 region has 13 residues. The data were also submitted as part of a second study, on human thymus T cells. That source adds: Congenital heart defects were the reason for the corrective surgery that the donors, healthy Finnish infants, were having. Thymic tissue was derived from resections collected during corrective heart surgery. Related studies found that unrelated individuals share highly overlapping thymic repertoires.

This receptor was taken from a boy under three years old with a congenital heart defect. The sample taken for sequencing was thymocytes. The J gene is TRBJ1-2, the V gene TRBV5-6, with 7 bases lining up with TRBD1. The CDR3 region is CASRLQGLYGYTF. The CDR3, as DNA: TGTGCCAGCAGATTACAGGGGCTCTATGGCTACACCTTC.